This TCR beta chain was recorded in a study of T cell responses to AZD1222 COVID-19 vaccine. Study findings and constraints: Donors were mostly white British, more females; clonal diversity possibly underestimated. Sampling captured repertoires only after the peak T cell response. Baseline seropositives among AZD1222 recipients totaled only five or six.

CDR1 is MRHNA, CDR2 SNTAGT, per germline. The CDR3 runs 13 residues. V dropped 3 bases and J dropped 3 bases, with 8 bases sitting between them. In the case of this clone: What it binds is unknown.

Assay used: immunoSEQ multiplex PCR; TCRdb lists only in-frame clones, some missing. Of 90,000 to 130,000 clones in the sample, around 89% are singletons; the top ten hold around 1.7%. The TCR comes from an adult in good health. The genes are TRBV6-4 and TRBJ1-2, with D perhaps matching TRBD1 (5 bases). The sample was peripheral blood, taken on day 0 of AZD1222 vaccination. CDR3 residues: CASSDQGHYGYTF. CDR3 nucleotides: TGTGCCAGCAGTGATCAGGGACACTATGGCTACACCTTC.